The TCR beta chain under discussion was sequenced for a study of neurological immune-mediated disorders. TCRdb used MiXCR to reprocess the 5' RACE reads, holding one entry per CDR3 protein. Of around 60,000 distinct CDR3 sequences listed, about 3.3% are singletons. This clonotype was detected ten times or more. Per germline, CDR1 SGHRS and CDR2 YFSETQ. J gave up 7 bases and V 2 bases, and 9 bases lay outside the gene matches. This CDR3 has 14 residues. This sequence was found in a woman in her fifties or sixties with multiple sclerosis. The sequenced material came from PBMCs. The chain has TRBV5-1 and TRBJ2-7; TRBD1 aligns across 7 bases. The CDR3: CASSFRTGRDEQYF. The CDR3, as DNA: TGCGCCAGCAGCTTCCGGACAGGTCGAGATGAGCAGTACTTC.